The 26 T cell receptor beta chains below were found in one sample sequenced in a study of T cell responses to AZD1222 COVID-19 vaccine (dated by TCRdb to the early 2020s). The method was the immunoSEQ multiplex PCR assay. The clones in this table, taken by TCRdb from immuneACCESS, are in-frame only. Not every clone is retained; where verified, under half of the shortfall comes from an unresolved V gene, and the cause of the rest is unknown. The sample table records around 120,000 clones; around 85% of these occur just once. 2.4% of the sample is taken by the ten largest. Read against the paper, the sample's time point label means: baseline before first vaccination. The sample consisted of peripheral blood, taken on day 0 of AZD1222 vaccination. These receptor sequences come from an adult in good health.

V and J are TRBV5-6 and TRBJ1-6; 9 bases match TRBD1. CDR3 size: 14 residues. Germline-derived CDR1 and CDR2 are SGHDT and YYEEEE. Germline trimming cut 4 bases from V and 7 bases from J; bases unmatched to any gene: 3. The CDR3 spells CASSAGTGNSPLHF. CDR3 nucleotides: TGTGCCAGCAGCGCAGGGACAGGGAATTCACCCCTCCACTTT.

J is TRBJ2-2 and V is TRBV7-2; 7 bases match TRBD1. The ends lost 4 bases at V and 0 bases at J; junction bases unmatched: 5. The CDR3 loop spans 16 amino acids. CDR1 and CDR2 from the germline V gene are SGHTA and FQGNSA. CDR3 residues: CASSYTQGANTGELFF. CDR3 nucleotide sequence: TGTGCCAGCAGCTATACGCAGGGGGCGAACACCGGGGAGCTGTTTTTT.

This chain uses TRBV2 with TRBJ2-5; TRBD1 might be the D (6 bases). The CDR3 is 15 residues long. The V end lost 5 bases, the J end lost 5 bases, and 18 bases lay between the germline ends. Germline V gives CDR1 SNHLY, CDR2 FYNNEI. As DNA, the CDR3 is TGTGCCAGCAGTCCGCCAGGACAGCCGCGGGAGACCCAGTACTTC. Its translation is CASSPPGQPRETQYF.

The V and J genes are TRBV10-2 and TRBJ2-7; D unclear. Looked up from germline, CDR1 is WSHSY and CDR2 is SAAADI. Trimming pared 2 bases from V and 4 bases from J, leaving 9 bases between. The CDR3 extends over 13 amino acids. Here the CDR3 DNA reads TGCGCCAGCAGTGAGGGTTCCGGATACGAGCAGTACTTC. It encodes CASSEGSGYEQYF.

This chain links TRBV4-2 with TRBJ2-1; tentatively, D is TRBD1 (6 bases). Per germline, CDR1 LGHNA and CDR2 YNFKEQ. With 1 base removed from V and 5 bases from J, the gap between germline ends came to 12 bases. The CDR3 runs to 15 residues. The CDR3 protein is CASSQVGGPNNEQFF. CDR3 DNA sequence: TGTGCCAGCAGCCAAGTAGGGGGACCGAACAATGAGCAGTTCTTC.

In this sample, this clone turned up once. CDR3 protein: CASSYGASGDTQYF. The CDR3 region has the DNA TGTGCCAGCAGCTACGGGGCCAGTGGAGATACGCAGTATTTT. This chain joins TRBV7-2 and TRBJ2-3; the D call may be TRBD1 or TRBD2 (5 bases each). Germline CDR1 reads SGHTA; CDR2 reads FQGNSA. The CDR3 loop spans 14 amino acids. Trimming cost V 4 bases and J 5 bases, with 13 bases left between them.

V and J are TRBV30 and TRBJ1-1, with D maybe TRBD1 (5 bases). V dropped 0 bases and J dropped 3 bases, with 11 bases sitting between them. The germline CDR1 and CDR2 sequences are GTSNPN and SVGIG (reference sequence). The CDR3 contains 14 residues. This chain's CDR3 is CAWSVSRVDTEAFF. CDR3 bases: TGTGCCTGGAGTGTAAGCAGGGTGGACACTGAAGCTTTCTTT.

The chain combines TRBV2 with TRBJ2-1, with D perhaps being TRBD1 or TRBD2 (5 bases each). Trimming pared 3 bases from V and 6 bases from J, leaving 12 bases between. CDR3 length: 14 amino acids. CDR1 SNHLY and CDR2 FYNNEI come from the germline V gene. CDR3 amino acids: CASSEGRFPNEQFF. CDR3 in DNA: TGTGCCAGCAGTGAGGGACGATTCCCCAATGAGCAGTTCTTC.

The chain recombines TRBV11-2 with TRBJ2-7; 8 positions match TRBD1. The CDR3 runs to 14 residues. V gave up 1 base and J gave up 8 bases; unmatched junction bases: 7. CDR1 SGHAT and CDR2 FQNNGV come from the germline V gene. CDR3 bases: TGTGCCAGCAGCTTAGGCATACGGACAGGGAAGCAGTACTTC. Protein sequence: CASSLGIRTGKQYF.

This rearrangement joins TRBV27 to TRBJ2-7; 7 bases line up with TRBD1. V lost 5 bases to trimming and J lost 0 bases; unmatched junction nucleotides: 7. The CDR3 consists of 15 residues. CDR1 is MNHEY and CDR2 is SMNVEV in the germline V gene (reference sequence). The CDR3 bases are TGTGCCAGCAGTCCCCAGACAGGGTTCTCCTACGAGCAGTACTTC. Amino acid sequence: CASSPQTGFSYEQYF.

The table lists this clone with a few counts. The chain has TRBV20-1 and TRBJ2-7; 12 bases match TRBD1. CDR1 and CDR2 from the germline V gene are DFQATT and SNEGSKA (reference sequence). Trimming removed 3 bases from V and 7 bases from J; junction bases left unmatched: 10. This CDR3 is 15 amino acids long. In DNA, the CDR3 is TGCAGTGCTAGTGGGACCGGGACAGGGGGCTGGGAGCAGTACTTC. It translates to CSASGTGTGGWEQYF.

The genes are TRBV5-6 and TRBJ1-1, with D tentatively TRBD1 (6 bases). Per the germline V gene, CDR1 is SGHDT and CDR2 is YYEEEE. This CDR3 has 14 amino acids. V lost 2 bases to trimming and J lost 1 base, with 9 bases between them. The CDR3 region is CASSFKDRNTEAFF. In nucleotides, the CDR3 is TGTGCCAGCAGCTTTAAGGACAGGAACACTGAAGCTTTCTTT. The full variable domain, its missing parts supplied by reference TRBV5-6 and TRBJ1-1, is DAGVTQSPTHLIKTRGQQVTLRCSPKSGHDTVSWYQQALGQGPQFIFQYYEEEERQRGNFPDRFSGHQFPNYSSELNVNALLLGDSALYLCASSFKDRNTEAFFGQGTRLTVV.

The rearrangement links TRBV19 to TRBJ2-7; the match to TRBD2 covers 12 bases. The ends lost 10 bases at V and 6 bases at J; junction bases unmatched: 7. CDR1 LNHDA and CDR2 SQIVND come from the germline V gene (reference sequence). This CDR3 comprises 13 residues. The CDR3 is CATRLAGVSEQYF. In nucleotides, the CDR3 is TGTGCCACCCGACTAGCGGGAGTAAGCGAGCAGTACTTC. Combining the CDR3 with reference TRBV19 and TRBJ2-7 gives the whole variable domain DGGITQSPKYLFRKEGQNVTLSCEQNLNHDAMYWYRQDPGQGLRLIYYSQIVNDFQKGDIAEGYSVSREKKESFPLTVTSAQKNPTAFYLCATRLAGVSEQYFGPGTRLTVT.

A few counts support this clone. The chain uses TRBV5-4 and TRBJ1-2, with a possible D match to TRBD1 (6 bases). Germline lookup yields CDR1 SGHNT and CDR2 YYREEE (reference sequence). The V end lost 3 bases, the J end lost 3 bases, and 12 bases lay between the germline ends. The CDR3 consists of 14 residues. CDR3: CASSSQGNDYGYTF. The CDR3 DNA is TGTGCCAGCAGCTCCCAGGGGAATGACTATGGCTACACCTTC.

The V gene is TRBV30, the J gene TRBJ1-1; D not certain. V lost 2 bases and J lost 4, with 11 bases in between. The CDR3 sequence is 13 residues long. The germline gives CDR1 GTSNPN, CDR2 SVGIG (reference sequence). CDR3 sequence reads: CAWSWRTATEAFF. CDR3 nucleotide sequence: TGTGCCTGGAGTTGGAGGACGGCCACTGAAGCTTTCTTT.

V is TRBV6-1 and J is TRBJ2-5, with 11 bases lining up with TRBD2. This CDR3 has 15 amino acids. Germline loops: CDR1 MNHNS, CDR2 SASEGT. Unmatched junction bases numbered 4, after V lost 2 bases and J lost 5 bases. CDR3 residues: CASSELAGGQETQYF. In DNA form, the CDR3 reads TGTGCCAGCAGTGAACTAGCGGGAGGCCAGGAGACCCAGTACTTC.

The chain combines TRBV11-2 with TRBJ1-1, with D possibly TRBD1 on 6 matching bases. Deletions cut 10 bases from V and 0 bases from J, with 18 bases between. CDR1 SGHAT and CDR2 FQNNGV come from the germline V gene. The CDR3 spans 15 residues. CDR3 sequence reads: CATHGPDSLNTEAFF. The CDR3 DNA reads TGTGCCACCCACGGGCCGGACAGCCTGAACACTGAAGCTTTCTTT.

The V gene is TRBV7-9, the J gene TRBJ2-1; possible D gene TRBD1, 6 bases. The CDR3 extends over 12 amino acids. Germline CDR1 SEHNR, CDR2 FQNEAQ (reference sequence). The ends were cut back, 2 bases at V and 9 bases at J, with 8 bases in the middle. The CDR3 DNA sequence: TGTGCCAGCAGCTTACGCAGGGGTGAGCAGTTCTTC. As protein: CASSLRRGEQFF.

The chain employs TRBV21-1 and TRBJ1-2; TRBD1, the D gene given by the table, was not confirmed from the DNA. TRBV21-1 has pseudogene status. The CDR3 is 15 amino acids. The CDR3 bases are TGTGCCAGCAGCAAAAGGACAGGGGCCCACTATGGCTACACCTTC. It translates to CASSKRTGAHYGYTF.

This clone was observed once. The CDR3 DNA reads TGTGCCATCGCCGGGACTAGCGGGAGAATGAGCTACGAGCAGTACTTC. This gives the protein CAIAGTSGRMSYEQYF. The chain couples TRBV10-3 to TRBJ2-7; 14 nucleotides line up with TRBD2. This CDR3 spans 16 amino acids. Germline assignment: CDR1 ENHRY and CDR2 SYGVKD. After removal of 8 bases from V and 3 bases from J, the junction contained 9 bases not matched to a gene.

In DNA form, the CDR3 reads TGCGCCAGCAGGATTGGGGGGGCCCCAGATACGCAGTATTTT. Its protein is CASRIGGAPDTQYF. The V and J genes are TRBV5-1 and TRBJ2-3; tentative D call: TRBD2 (7 bases). CDR1 SGHRS and CDR2 YFSETQ come from the germline V gene. This CDR3 contains 14 residues. V was shortened by 5 bases and J by 4 bases, with 14 bases between the two germline ends.

V usage is TRBV12-5 and J usage is TRBJ2-3, with TRBD2 matching 11 bases. CDR1 LGHNT and CDR2 FRNRAP come from the germline V gene. The V gene end was trimmed by 1 base and the J gene end by 4 bases; junction bases not matched to a gene: 7. The CDR3 covers 17 residues. The CDR3 here is CASGLGGSGRGSDTQYF. The CDR3 region has the DNA TGTGCTAGTGGTTTGGGCGGTAGCGGGAGGGGGTCAGATACGCAGTATTTT.

V is TRBV19 and J is TRBJ1-2; D is unclear. Germline V gives CDR1 LNHDA, CDR2 SQIVND (reference sequence). The CDR3 extends over 18 amino acids. The V and J ends lost 4 bases and 1 base respectively, with 22 bases between them. CDR3 loop: CASSRTGPTAGVNYGYTF. The CDR3 nucleotides read TGTGCCAGTAGTAGAACCGGGCCAACCGCCGGGGTTAACTATGGCTACACCTTC.

J is TRBJ2-6 and V is TRBV7-8; D is uncertain. CDR1 and CDR2 from the germline V gene are SGHVS and FQNEAQ. CDR3 length: 15 amino acids. The V end was cut by 3 bases, the J end by 0 bases, with 6 bases between. This CDR3 is CASSFRHSGANVLTF. The CDR3 DNA follows: TGTGCCAGCAGCTTCCGCCACTCTGGGGCCAACGTCCTGACTTTC.

The chain carries TRBV7-2 and TRBJ2-3; D is possibly TRBD2 (6 bases). Germline loops: CDR1 SGHTA, CDR2 FQGNSA. The V gene lost 5 bases and the J gene lost 8 bases, with 14 bases spanning the gap. The CDR3 is 13 residues long. The CDR3 protein is CASSRTGVGTQYF. The CDR3 DNA is TGTGCCAGCAGCCGAACGGGGGTCGGTACGCAGTATTTT.

The CDR3: CASSTRQKPQETQYF. The CDR3 DNA reads as TGTGCCAGCAGCACACGACAGAAACCCCAAGAGACCCAGTACTTC. This chain connects TRBV21-1 to TRBJ2-5; the table's TRBD1 call for D was not verified on the DNA. TRBV21-1 corresponds to a pseudogene. The CDR3 length is 15 residues.